This is a list of T cell receptor beta chains from one sample in a study of T cells in localized non-small cell lung cancer. Generated by immunoSEQ multiplex PCR, the TCRdb table keeps only in-frame clones and is missing some. The repertoire includes 350 to 600 clones, around 20% of them detected once, and 22% sits in the top ten. This material consisted of normal lung tissue next to the tumor, taken before any cancer treatment. The receptors were gathered from a female donor older than 55 with stage II squamous cell lung carcinoma. The CDR3 runs from the conserved cysteine through the conserved F or W. The D gene is left open where the match is weak. Not every row has a clone size; where given, it reads once, few, many or a size class.

d_call,clone_size,j_call,v_call,cdr3_nt,cdr3_aa
-,few,TRBJ1-1,TRBV11-3,TGTGCCAGCAGCTTGCGAATAATACGGGACAACACTGAAGCTTTCTTT,CASSLRIIRDNTEAFF
TRBD2,-,TRBJ2-1,TRBV11-3,TGTGCCAGCAGCACTAGCGGGGGGGTTAATGAGCAGTTCTTC,CASSTSGGVNEQFF
-,few,TRBJ1-1,TRBV19,TGTGCCAGTTCAGAGGGGGTGTATGACACTGAAGCTTTCTTT,CASSEGVYDTEAFF
-,-,TRBJ1-5,TRBV6-8,TGTGCCAGCAGTGCAGCCGGGACCTTTGGCGGTCAGCCCCAGCATTTT,CASSAAGTFGGQPQHF
-,-,TRBJ2-7,TRBV10-2,TGCGCCAGCAGTGCCCGAAGTTTATTGCCGGACGTCTACGAGCAGTACTTC,CASSARSLLPDVYEQYF
TRBD1,-,TRBJ1-2,TRBV29-1,TGCAGCGTTGATAAGGGAGGACAGGGCTCAGGTGGCTACACCTTC,CSVDKGGQGSGGYTF
-,few,TRBJ1-2,TRBV4-1,TGCGCCAGCAGCCAAGACTCTGGGCCTAACTATGGCTACACCTTC,CASSQDSGPNYGYTF
TRBD2,-,TRBJ2-7,TRBV11-3,TGTGCCAGCTGTCTAAGCGGGGTGAACTACGAGCAGTACTTC,CASCLSGVNYEQYF
-,-,TRBJ2-3,TRBV11-3,TGTGCCAGCAGCCTAGGGGAGCGGACTCGCACAGATACGCAGTATTTT,CASSLGERTRTDTQYF
TRBD1,-,TRBJ2-7,TRBV9,TGTGCCAGCAGCGTCCGGGACAGGGATTCCGAGCAGTACTTC,CASSVRDRDSEQYF
-,-,TRBJ2-3,TRBV11-3,TGTGCCAGCAGCTTTTATCAAGGCGGAGCTAGCACAGATACGCAGTATTTT,CASSFYQGGASTDTQYF
-,-,TRBJ1-1,TRBV5-1,TGCGCCAGCAGCGATGTTGGTAGGGTGGAGACTGAAGCTTTCTTT,CASSDVGRVETEAFF
-,-,TRBJ2-1,TRBV12-1,TGTGCCAGCAGCTTTCCCGGGACTAGCGGGTCCCCAAATGAGCAGTTCTTC,CASSFPGTSGSPNEQFF
-,-,TRBJ1-6,TRBV9,TGTGCCAGCAAGCGGGGGGATGGATCACCCCTCCACTTT,CASKRGDGSPLHF
TRBD1,large,TRBJ1-2,TRBV6-8,TGTGCCAGCAGAACGGGCCACAGGGGATATGGCTACACCTTC,CASRTGHRGYGYTF
TRBD2,-,TRBJ2-1,TRBV6-8,TGTGCCAGCAGCGACGACCGGGGGGGTGAGCAGTTCTTC,CASSDDRGGEQFF
-,medium-sized,TRBJ2-4,TRBV11-3,TGTGCCAGCAGCACCTATGGAGGCAAAAACATTCAGTACTTC,CASSTYGGKNIQYF
TRBD2,few,TRBJ2-3,TRBV11-3,TGTGCCAGCAGTGGGACTAGCGGGGCTGGAGATACGCAGTATTTT,CASSGTSGAGDTQYF
-,few,TRBJ2-7,TRBV28,TGTGCCAGCAGTCCCGGTCGAGGGGTTGGTAGGTACGAGCAGTACTTC,CASSPGRGVGRYEQYF
-,-,TRBJ1-1,TRBV6-8,TGTGCCAGCAGTGACTCGATCGGTACTGAAGCTTTCTTT,CASSDSIGTEAFF
-,-,TRBJ2-7,TRBV14,TGTGCCAGCAGCCGAGGGAGGACTACGGAGCAGTACTTC,CASSRGRTTEQYF
-,-,TRBJ2-3,TRBV11-3,TGTGCCAGCAGCCAAGGTAGAGGAACAGATACGCAGTATTTT,CASSQGRGTDTQYF
-,-,TRBJ2-3,TRBV11-3,TGTGCCAGCAGCTTGGTTCCCGATCGCGGCGGGACAGATACGCAGTATTTT,CASSLVPDRGGTDTQYF
TRBD1,few,TRBJ1-2,TRBV6-8,TGTGCCAGCCTCCCAAGTCCAGGGGGCCCTATCTATGGCTACACCTTC,CASLPSPGGPIYGYTF